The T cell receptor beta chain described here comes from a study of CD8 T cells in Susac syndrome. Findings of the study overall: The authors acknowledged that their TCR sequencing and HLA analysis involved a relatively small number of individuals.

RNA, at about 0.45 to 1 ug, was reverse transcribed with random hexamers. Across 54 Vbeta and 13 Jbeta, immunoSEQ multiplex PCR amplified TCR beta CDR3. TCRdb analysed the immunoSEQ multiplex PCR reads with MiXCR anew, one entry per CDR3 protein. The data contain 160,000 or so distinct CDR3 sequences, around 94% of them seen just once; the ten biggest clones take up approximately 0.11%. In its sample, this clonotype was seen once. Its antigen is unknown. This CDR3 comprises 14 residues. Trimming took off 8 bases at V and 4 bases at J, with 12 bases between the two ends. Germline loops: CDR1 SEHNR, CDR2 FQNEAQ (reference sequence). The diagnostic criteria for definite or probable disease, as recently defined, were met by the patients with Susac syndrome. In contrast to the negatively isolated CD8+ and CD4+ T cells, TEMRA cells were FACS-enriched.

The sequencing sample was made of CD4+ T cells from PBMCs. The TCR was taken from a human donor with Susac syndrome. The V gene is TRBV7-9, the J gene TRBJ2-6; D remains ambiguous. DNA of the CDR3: TGTGCCAGCGACTTTATATCGGGGGCCAACGTCCTGACTTTC. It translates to CASDFISGANVLTF.